In its sample, the clone carrying this T cell receptor beta chain ranks as medium-sized. Its antigen is unknown. This entry is derived from a study of breast tumors, draining lymph nodes, adjacent tissues. Germline CDR1 reads MGHRA; CDR2 reads YSYEKL. Trimming cost V 0 bases and J 0 bases, with 11 bases left between them. The CDR3 loop spans 16 amino acids. Samples came from axillary lymph nodes draining the breast cancer. Study findings and constraints: The lymph node origin of tumor T cells was framed as consistent with a hypothesis, not demonstrated. Luminal-like breast cancer showed significantly greater tumor-nontumor repertoire similarity than basal-like breast cancer did. Compared with lymph nodes, tumors were less diverse; compared with nontumor tissue, more. Data fit most tumor T cells coming from lymph node, expanding in tumor.

MiXCR, applied by TCRdb to the multiplex PCR reads, yields one record per CDR3 protein. The sample lists some 250,000 distinct CDR3 sequences; about 34% were seen once. Sample: axillary lymph node tissue. The chain combines TRBV4-1 with TRBJ1-2, with unresolved D. The source of this sequence is a female donor with breast cancer. Some clones in this sample may be carry-over from other donors' samples. As DNA, the CDR3 is TGCGCCAGCAGCCAAGATGCGACGGATACTAACTATGGCTACACCTTC. This gives the protein CASSQDATDTNYGYTF.